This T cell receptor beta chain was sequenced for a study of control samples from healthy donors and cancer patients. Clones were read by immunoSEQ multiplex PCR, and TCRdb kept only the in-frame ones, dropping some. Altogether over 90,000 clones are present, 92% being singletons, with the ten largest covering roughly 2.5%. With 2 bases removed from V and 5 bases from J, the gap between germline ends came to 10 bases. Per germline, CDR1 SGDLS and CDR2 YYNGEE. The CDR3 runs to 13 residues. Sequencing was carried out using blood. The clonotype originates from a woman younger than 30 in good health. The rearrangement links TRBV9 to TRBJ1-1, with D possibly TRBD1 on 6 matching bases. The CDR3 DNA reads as TGTGCCAGCAGCGTTGGGGGGGCGACTGAAGCTTTCTTT. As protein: CASSVGGATEAFF.